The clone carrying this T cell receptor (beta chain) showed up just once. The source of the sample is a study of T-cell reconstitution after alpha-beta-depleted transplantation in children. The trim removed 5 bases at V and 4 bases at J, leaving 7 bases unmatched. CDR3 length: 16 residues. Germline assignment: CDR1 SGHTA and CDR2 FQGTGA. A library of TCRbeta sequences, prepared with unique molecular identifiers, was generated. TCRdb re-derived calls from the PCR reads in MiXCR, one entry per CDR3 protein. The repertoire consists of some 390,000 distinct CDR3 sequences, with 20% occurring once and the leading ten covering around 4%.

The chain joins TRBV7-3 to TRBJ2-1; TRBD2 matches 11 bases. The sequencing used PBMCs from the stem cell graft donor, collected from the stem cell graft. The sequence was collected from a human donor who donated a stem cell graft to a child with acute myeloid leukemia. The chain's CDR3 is CASSPTSGSKYNEQFF. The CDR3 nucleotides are TGTGCCAGCAGCCCTACTAGCGGGAGTAAATACAATGAGCAGTTCTTC. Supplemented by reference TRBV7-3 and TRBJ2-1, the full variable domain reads GAGVSQTPSNKVTEKGKYVELRCDPISGHTALYWYRQSLGQGPEFLIYFQGTGAADDSGLPNDRFFAVRPEGSVSTLKIQRTERGDSAVYLCASSPTSGSKYNEQFFGPGTRLTVL.